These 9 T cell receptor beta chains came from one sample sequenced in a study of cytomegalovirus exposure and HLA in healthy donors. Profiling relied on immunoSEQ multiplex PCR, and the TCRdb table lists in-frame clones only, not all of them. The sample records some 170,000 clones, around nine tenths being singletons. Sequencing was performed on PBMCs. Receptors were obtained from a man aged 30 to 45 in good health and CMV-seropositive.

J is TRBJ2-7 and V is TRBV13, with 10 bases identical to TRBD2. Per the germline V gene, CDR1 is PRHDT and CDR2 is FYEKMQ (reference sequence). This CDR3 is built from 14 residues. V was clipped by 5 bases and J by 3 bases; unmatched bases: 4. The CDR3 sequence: CASSILAGNYEQYF. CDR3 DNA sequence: TGTGCCAGCAGCATACTAGCGGGGAACTACGAGCAGTACTTC.

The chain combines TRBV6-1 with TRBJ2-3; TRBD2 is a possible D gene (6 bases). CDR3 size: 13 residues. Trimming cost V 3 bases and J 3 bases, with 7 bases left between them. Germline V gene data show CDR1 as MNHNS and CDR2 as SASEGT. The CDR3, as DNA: TGTGCCAGCAGTGAGGGGGGTACAGATACGCAGTATTTT. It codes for CASSEGGTDTQYF.

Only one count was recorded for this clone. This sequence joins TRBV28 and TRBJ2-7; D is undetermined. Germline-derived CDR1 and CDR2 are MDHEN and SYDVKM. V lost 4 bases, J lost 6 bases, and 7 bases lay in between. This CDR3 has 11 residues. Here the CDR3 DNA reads TGTGCCAGCAGTTATCCTGGCGAGCAGTACTTC. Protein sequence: CASSYPGEQYF.

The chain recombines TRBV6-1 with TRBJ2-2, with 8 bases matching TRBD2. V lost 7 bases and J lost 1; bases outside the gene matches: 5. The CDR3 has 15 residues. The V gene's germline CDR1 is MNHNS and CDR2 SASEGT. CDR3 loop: CASTKREWNTGELFF. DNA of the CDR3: TGTGCCAGCACTAAGCGGGAGTGGAACACCGGGGAGCTGTTTTTT.

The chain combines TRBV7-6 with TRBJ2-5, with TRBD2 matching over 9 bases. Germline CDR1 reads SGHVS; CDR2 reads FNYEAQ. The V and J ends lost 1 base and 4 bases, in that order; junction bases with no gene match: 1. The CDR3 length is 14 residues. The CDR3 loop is CASSLVAGVETQYF. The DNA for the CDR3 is TGTGCCAGCAGCTTAGTAGCGGGGGTAGAGACCCAGTACTTC.

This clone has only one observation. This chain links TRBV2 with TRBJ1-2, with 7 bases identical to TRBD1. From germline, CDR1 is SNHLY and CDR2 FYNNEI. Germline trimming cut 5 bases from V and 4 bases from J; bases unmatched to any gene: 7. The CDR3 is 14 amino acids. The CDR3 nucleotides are TGTGCCAGCAGTTACAGGGGAAGGGGCTATGGCTACACCTTC. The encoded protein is CASSYRGRGYGYTF.

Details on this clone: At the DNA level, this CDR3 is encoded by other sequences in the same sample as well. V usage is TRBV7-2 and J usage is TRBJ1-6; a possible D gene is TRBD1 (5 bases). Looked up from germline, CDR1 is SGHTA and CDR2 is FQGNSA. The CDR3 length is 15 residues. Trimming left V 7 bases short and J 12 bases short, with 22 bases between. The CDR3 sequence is CASNLGNPGDEPLHF. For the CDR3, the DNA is TGTGCCAGCAATTTGGGAAACCCGGGGGATGAACCCCTCCACTTT.

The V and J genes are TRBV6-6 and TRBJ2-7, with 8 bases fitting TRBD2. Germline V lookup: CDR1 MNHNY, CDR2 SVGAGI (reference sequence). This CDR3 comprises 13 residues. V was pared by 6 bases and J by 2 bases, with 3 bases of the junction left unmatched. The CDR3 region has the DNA TGTGCCAGCAGGGCGGGACTAGCCTACGAGCAGTACTTC. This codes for CASRAGLAYEQYF.

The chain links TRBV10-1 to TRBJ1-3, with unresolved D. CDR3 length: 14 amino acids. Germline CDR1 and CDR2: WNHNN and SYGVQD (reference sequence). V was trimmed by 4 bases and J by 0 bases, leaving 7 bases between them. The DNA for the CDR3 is TGCGCCAGCAGTGTCCTTTTCTCTGGAAACACCATATATTTT. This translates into CASSVLFSGNTIYF.